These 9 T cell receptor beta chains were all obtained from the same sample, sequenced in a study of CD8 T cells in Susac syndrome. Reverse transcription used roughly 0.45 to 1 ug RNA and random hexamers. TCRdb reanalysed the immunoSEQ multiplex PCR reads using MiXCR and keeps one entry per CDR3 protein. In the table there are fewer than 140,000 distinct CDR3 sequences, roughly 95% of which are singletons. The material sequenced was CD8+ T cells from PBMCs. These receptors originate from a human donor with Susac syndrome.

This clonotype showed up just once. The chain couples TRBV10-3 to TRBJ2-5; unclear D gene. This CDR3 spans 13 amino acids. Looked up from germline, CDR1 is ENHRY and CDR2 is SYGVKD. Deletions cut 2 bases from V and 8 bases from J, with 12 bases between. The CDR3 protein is CAISEPLDVTQYF. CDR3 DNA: TGTGCCATCAGTGAGCCACTCGATGTAACCCAGTACTTC.

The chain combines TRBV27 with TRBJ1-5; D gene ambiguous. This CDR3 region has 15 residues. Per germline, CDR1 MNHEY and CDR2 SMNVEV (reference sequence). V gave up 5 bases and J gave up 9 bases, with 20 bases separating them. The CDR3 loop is CASSPGGPGIRPQHF. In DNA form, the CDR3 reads TGTGCCAGCAGTCCCGGTGGGCCGGGAATCAGGCCCCAGCATTTT.

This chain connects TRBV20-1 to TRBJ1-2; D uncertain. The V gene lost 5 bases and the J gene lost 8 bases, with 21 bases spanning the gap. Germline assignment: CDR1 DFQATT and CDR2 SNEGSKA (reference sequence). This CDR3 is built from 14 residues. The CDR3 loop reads CSASGAGGPVGYTF. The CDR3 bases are TGCAGTGCTTCCGGTGCCGGAGGGCCCGTAGGCTACACCTTC.

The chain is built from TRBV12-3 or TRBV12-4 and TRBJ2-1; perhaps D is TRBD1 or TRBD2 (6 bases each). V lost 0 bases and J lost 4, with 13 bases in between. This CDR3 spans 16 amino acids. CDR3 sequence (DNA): TGTGCCAGCAGTTTAGCGCGTAGGGGGGCATACAATGAGCAGTTCTTC. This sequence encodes CASSLARRGAYNEQFF.

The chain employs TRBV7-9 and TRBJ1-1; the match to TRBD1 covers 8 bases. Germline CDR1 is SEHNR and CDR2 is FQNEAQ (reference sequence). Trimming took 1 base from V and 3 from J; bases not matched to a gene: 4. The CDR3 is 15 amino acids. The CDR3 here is CASSLDQGAHTEAFF. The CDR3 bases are TGTGCCAGCAGCTTAGATCAGGGGGCGCACACTGAAGCTTTCTTT. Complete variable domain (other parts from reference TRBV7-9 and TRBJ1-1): DTGVSQNPRHKITKRGQNVTFRCDPISEHNRLYWYRQTLGQGPEFLTYFQNEAQLEKSRLLSDRFSAERPKGSFSTLEIQRTEQGDSAMYLCASSLDQGAHTEAFFGQGTRLTVV.

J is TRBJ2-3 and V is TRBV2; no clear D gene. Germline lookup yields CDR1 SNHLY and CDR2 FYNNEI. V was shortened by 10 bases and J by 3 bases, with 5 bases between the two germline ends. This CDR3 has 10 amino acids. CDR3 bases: TGTGCCACCAGGACAGATACGCAGTATTTT. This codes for CATRTDTQYF. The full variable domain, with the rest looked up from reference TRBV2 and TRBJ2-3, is EPEVTQTPSHQVTQMGQEVILRCVPISNHLYFYWYRQILGQKVEFLVSFYNNEISEKSEIFDDQFSVERPDGSNFTLKIRSTKLEDSAMYFCATRTDTQYFGPGTRLTVL.

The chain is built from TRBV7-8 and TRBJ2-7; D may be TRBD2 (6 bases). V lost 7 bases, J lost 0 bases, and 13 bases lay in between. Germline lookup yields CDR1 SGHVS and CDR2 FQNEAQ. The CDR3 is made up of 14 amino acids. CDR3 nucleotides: TGTGCCAGCACCGCGGGGCTGGGCTCCTACGAGCAGTACTTC. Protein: CASTAGLGSYEQYF.

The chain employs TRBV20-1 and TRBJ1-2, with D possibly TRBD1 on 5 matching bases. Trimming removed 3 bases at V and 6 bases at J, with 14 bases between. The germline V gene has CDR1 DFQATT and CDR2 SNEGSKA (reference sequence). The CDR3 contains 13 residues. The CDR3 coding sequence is TGCAGTGCTAGTGGGCAGGGAAGTGATGGCTACACCTTC. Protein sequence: CSASGQGSDGYTF.

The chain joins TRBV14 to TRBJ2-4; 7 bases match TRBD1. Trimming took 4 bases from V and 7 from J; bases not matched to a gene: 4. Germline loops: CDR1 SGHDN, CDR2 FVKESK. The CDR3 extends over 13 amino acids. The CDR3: CASSLTGVNIQYF. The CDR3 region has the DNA TGTGCCAGCAGCCTAACAGGGGTGAACATTCAGTACTTC.